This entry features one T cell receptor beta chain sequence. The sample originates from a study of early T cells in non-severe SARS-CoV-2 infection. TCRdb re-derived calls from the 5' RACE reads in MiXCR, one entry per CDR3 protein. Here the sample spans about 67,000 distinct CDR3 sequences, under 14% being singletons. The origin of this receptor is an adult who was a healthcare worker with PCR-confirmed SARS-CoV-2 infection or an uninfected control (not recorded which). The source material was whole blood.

In DNA form, the CDR3 reads TGCAGCGTTCAGCGGGATTACGAGCAGTACTTC. It codes for CSVQRDYEQYF. V is TRBV29-1 and J is TRBJ2-7, with TRBD2 identical over 7 bases. Per the germline V gene, CDR1 is SQVTM and CDR2 is ANQGSEA. The CDR3 loop spans 11 amino acids. Trimming at V came to 5 bases and at J to 4 bases, leaving 2 bases not matched to a gene.